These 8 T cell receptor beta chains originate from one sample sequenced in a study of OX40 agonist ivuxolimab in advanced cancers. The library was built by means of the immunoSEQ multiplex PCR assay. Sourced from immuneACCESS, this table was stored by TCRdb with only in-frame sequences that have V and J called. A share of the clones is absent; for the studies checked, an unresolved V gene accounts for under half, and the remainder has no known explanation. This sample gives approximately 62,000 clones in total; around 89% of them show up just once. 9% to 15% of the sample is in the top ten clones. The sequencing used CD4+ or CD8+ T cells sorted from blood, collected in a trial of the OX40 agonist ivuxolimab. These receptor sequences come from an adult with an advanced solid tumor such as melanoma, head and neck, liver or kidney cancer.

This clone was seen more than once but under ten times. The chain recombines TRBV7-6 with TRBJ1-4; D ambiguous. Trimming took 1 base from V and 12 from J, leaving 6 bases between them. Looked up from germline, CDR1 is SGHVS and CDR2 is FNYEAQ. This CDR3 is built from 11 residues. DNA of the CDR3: TGTGCCAGCAGCTTAGGGATGGAACTGTTTTTT. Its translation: CASSLGMELFF.

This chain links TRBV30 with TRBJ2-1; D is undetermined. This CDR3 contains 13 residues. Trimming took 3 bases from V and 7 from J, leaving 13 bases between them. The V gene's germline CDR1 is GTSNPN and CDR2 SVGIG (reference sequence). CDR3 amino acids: CAWSAVLANEQFF. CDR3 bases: TGTGCCTGGAGCGCCGTACTGGCGAATGAGCAGTTCTTC.

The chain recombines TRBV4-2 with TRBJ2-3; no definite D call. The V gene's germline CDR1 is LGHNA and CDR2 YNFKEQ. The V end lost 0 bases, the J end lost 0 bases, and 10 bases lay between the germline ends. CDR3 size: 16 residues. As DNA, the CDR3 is TGTGCCAGCAGCCAAGAATTAGGTCTGAGCACAGATACGCAGTATTTT. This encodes CASSQELGLSTDTQYF.

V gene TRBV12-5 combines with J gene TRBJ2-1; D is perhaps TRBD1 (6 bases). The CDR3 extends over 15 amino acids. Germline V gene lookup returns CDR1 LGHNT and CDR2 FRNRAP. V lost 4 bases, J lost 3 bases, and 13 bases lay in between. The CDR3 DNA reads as TGTGCTAGTGGTTCCCTCCAGGGGAACTACAATGAGCAGTTCTTC. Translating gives CASGSLQGNYNEQFF.

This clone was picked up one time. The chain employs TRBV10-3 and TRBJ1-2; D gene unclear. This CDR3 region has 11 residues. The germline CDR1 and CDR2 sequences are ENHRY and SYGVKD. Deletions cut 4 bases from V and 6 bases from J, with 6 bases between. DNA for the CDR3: TGTGCCATCAGTGTCAGCGATGGCTACACCTTC. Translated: CAISVSDGYTF.

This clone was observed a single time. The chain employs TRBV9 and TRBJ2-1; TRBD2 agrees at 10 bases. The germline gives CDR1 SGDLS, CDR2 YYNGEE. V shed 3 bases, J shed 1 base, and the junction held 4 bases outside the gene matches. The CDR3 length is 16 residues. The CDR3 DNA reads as TGTGCCAGCAGCGCGCCGACTAGCGGGTCCTACAATGAGCAGTTCTTC. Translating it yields CASSAPTSGSYNEQFF.

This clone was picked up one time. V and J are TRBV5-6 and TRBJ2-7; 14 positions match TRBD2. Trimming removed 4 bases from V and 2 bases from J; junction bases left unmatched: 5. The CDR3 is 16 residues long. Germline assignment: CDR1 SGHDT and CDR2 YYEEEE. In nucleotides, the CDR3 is TGTGCCAGCAGCATGGGACTAGCGGGAGAGACCTACGAGCAGTACGTC. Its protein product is CASSMGLAGETYEQYV.

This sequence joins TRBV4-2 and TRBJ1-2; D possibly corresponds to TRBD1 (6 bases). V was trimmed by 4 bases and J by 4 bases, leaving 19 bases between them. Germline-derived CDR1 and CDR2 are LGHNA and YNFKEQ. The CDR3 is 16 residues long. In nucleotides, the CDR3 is TGTGCCAGCAGCCGCACCTCCACAGGGATTTTCTATGGCTACACCTTC. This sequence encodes CASSRTSTGIFYGYTF.